These T cell receptor beta chains were read from a single sample in a study of T-cell reconstitution after alpha-beta-depleted transplantation in children. Each CDR3 protein gets one entry after TCRdb re-called the PCR reads with MiXCR. The data contain approximately 93,000 distinct CDR3 sequences, 7% to 10% of them singletons. Specimen: PBMCs from the stem cell graft donor, collected from the stem cell graft. The receptors originated from a human donor who donated a stem cell graft to a child with congenital amegakaryocytic thrombocytopenia. The CDR3 runs from the conserved cysteine through the conserved F or W. Clone size is shown for a subset of rows, as once, few, many or a class of expanded clone.

CDR3aa,v_gene,abundance,j_gene
CSVEDVTAALYNEQFF,TRBV29-1,many,TRBJ2-1
CASSLRTASSYNEQFF,TRBV5-1,few,TRBJ2-1
CSAGMGWYTEAFF,TRBV20-1,NA,TRBJ1-1
CASSQTTGELFF,TRBV3-1,few,TRBJ2-2
CASSYDRGLTDTQYF,TRBV7-9,many,TRBJ2-3
CASSLASEALEQYF,TRBV5-1,NA,TRBJ2-7
CASSFGQPGNNEQFF,TRBV7-2,many,TRBJ2-1
CSAPTSGSEILRDTQYF,TRBV20-1,NA,TRBJ2-3
CASREDDGGELFF,TRBV9,many,TRBJ2-2
CASTSGTGSTDTQYF,TRBV5-6,many,TRBJ2-3
CAIRSGAEGDTQYF,TRBV10-3,NA,TRBJ2-3
CASSLIDRFDYNEQFF,TRBV5-6,many,TRBJ2-1
CSARAVGTGGNEQYF,TRBV20-1,many,TRBJ2-7
CASSPGTAGWAFF,TRBV18,few,TRBJ1-1
CASSGAPSSYNEQFF,TRBV5-1,many,TRBJ2-1
CASSLVSQDRIYF,TRBV5-6,many,TRBJ2-3
CASRSQGRNQPQHF,TRBV19,many,TRBJ1-5
CSASVGQAEKLFF,TRBV20-1,NA,TRBJ1-4
CASSLTGNSPLHF,TRBV4-1,many,TRBJ1-6
CASSLVLAFGGELFF,TRBV5-1,many,TRBJ2-2
CASSHGQGTEAFF,TRBV27,many,TRBJ1-1
CSAKRSGTLNTEAFF,TRBV20-1,many,TRBJ1-1
CSAGVGGWGDSNQPQHF,TRBV20-1,many,TRBJ1-5
CASSPSDGQETQYF,TRBV3-1,many,TRBJ2-5
CASSRGGWRNTQYF,TRBV11-3,NA,TRBJ2-3
CASSLTVVAIDNEQFF,TRBV7-3,few,TRBJ2-1
CASSIQDGMNTEAFF,TRBV19,many,TRBJ1-1
CASKTPGGWPDTQYF,TRBV12-3/TRBV12-4,many,TRBJ2-3
CASSIQGDEQYF,TRBV19,many,TRBJ2-7
CASSLDPYQETQYF,TRBV5-1,many,TRBJ2-5
CASRLDSANYGYTF,TRBV2,many,TRBJ1-2
CASSLGTSGNTIYF,TRBV12-3/TRBV12-4,many,TRBJ1-3
CSARVAGRHEQYF,TRBV20-1,many,TRBJ2-7
CASSLQLANTEAFF,TRBV11-2,NA,TRBJ1-1
CASSSRRNPITDTQYF,TRBV28,many,TRBJ2-3
CASSLPPNEQFF,TRBV7-9,NA,TRBJ2-1
CASSQLTGTGFDSPLHF,TRBV4-1,many,TRBJ1-6
CSATGSIPAGYTF,TRBV20-1,many,TRBJ1-2
CASSLLKNGNTIYF,TRBV5-5,NA,TRBJ1-3
CASRRQSEAFF,TRBV2,many,TRBJ1-1
CASSSGNQPQHF,TRBV12-3/TRBV12-4,many,TRBJ1-5
CASSQRFLAGGREQYF,TRBV3-1,many,TRBJ2-7
CASSYSGTSPANTGELFF,TRBV6-5,many,TRBJ2-2
CASSLAGNLDRFF,TRBV5-1,NA,TRBJ2-1
CASSFWGTSYDQYF,TRBV5-6,once,TRBJ2-7
CASSSTSWTSGIEDTQYF,TRBV28,many,TRBJ2-3
CASSYLGTSTDTQYF,TRBV6-5,many,TRBJ2-3
CASTGGNTEAFF,TRBV5-1,NA,TRBJ1-1
CASRVKGANVLTF,TRBV19,NA,TRBJ2-6
CASSLMGSIEKLFF,TRBV7-9,NA,TRBJ1-4
CSARDPLAGVTSEQYF,TRBV20-1,many,TRBJ2-7
CASRRLAGEGTGELFF,TRBV6-5,NA,TRBJ2-2
CASSPHRGDTEAFF,TRBV11-2,many,TRBJ1-1
CSARGGSRAAGQPQHF,TRBV20-1,NA,TRBJ1-5
CASSLARVAGDQYYEQYF,TRBV7-6,many,TRBJ2-7
CATSRATGQETQYF,TRBV15,many,TRBJ2-5
CASKSDVVSYEQYF,TRBV5-1,many,TRBJ2-7